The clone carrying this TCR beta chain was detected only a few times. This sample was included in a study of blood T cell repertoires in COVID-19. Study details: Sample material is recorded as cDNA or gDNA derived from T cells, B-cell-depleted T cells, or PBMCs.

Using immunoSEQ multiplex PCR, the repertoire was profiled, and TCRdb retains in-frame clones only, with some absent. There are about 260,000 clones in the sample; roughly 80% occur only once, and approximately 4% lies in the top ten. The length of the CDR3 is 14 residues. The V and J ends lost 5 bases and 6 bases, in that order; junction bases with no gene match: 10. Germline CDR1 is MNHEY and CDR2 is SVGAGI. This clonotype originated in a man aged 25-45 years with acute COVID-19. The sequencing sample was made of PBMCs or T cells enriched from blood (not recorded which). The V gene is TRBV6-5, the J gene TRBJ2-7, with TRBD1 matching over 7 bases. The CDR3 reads CASSRTGQVREQYV. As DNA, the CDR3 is TGTGCCAGCAGTAGGACAGGACAAGTACGCGAGCAGTACGTC.